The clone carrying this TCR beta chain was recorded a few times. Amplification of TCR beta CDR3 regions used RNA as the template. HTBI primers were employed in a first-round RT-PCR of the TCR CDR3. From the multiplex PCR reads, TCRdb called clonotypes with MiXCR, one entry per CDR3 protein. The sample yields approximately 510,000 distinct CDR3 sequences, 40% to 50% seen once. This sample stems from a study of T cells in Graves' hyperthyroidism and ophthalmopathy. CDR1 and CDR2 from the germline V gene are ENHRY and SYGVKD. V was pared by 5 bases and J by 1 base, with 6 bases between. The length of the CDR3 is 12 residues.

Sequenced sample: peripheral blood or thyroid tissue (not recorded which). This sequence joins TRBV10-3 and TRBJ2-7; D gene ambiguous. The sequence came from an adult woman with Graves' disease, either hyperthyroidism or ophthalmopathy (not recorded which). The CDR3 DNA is TGTGCCATCAGTCCAAGGTCCTACGAGCAGTACTTC. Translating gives CAISPRSYEQYF.